This TCR beta chain was identified during a study of blood T cell repertoires in COVID-19. About the study: The United States, Italy and Spain supplied acute and convalescent COVID-19 samples. T cells, B-cell-depleted T cells, or PBMCs supplied cDNA or gDNA.

In the authors' workflow: From reference gene primer amplification, estimates of nucleated cell counts were derived. Generated by immunoSEQ multiplex PCR, the TCRdb table keeps only in-frame clones and is missing some. V and J calls and clone size are given by that table; D and trimming were obtained from the DNA. In the table there are about 120,000 clones, around 80% of which are singletons. This TCR came from an elderly woman with acute or convalescent COVID-19. The specimen sequenced was peripheral blood.

The CDR3 coding sequence is TGTGCCAGCAGCTCGGGACAGGGAGGGATGGAGACCCAGTACTTC. Amino acids: CASSSGQGGMETQYF. This chain uses TRBV7-2 with TRBJ2-5; 9 positions agree with TRBD1. This CDR3 has 15 residues. Germline CDR1 and CDR2: SGHTA and FQGNSA. Trimming took 4 bases from V and 5 from J; bases not matched to a gene: 8.